These T cell receptor beta chains were read from a single sample in a study of control samples from healthy donors and cancer patients. The repertoire was sequenced with immunoSEQ multiplex PCR; TCRdb's copy has only in-frame clones and lacks some. There are 98,000 or so clones in the sample; approximately 81% occur only once, and roughly 10% lies in the top ten. The sequenced sample consisted of blood. The receptors stem from a woman aged 25-40 years in good health. Both conserved end residues are part of each CDR3. Each record gives: J gene, clone size, D gene, V gene, CDR3 DNA, CDR3 protein. A D gene is named only where the DNA matches it firmly. Clone size is shown for a subset of rows, as once, few, many or a class of expanded clone.

>TRBJ1-2|NA|NA|TRBV2
TGTGCCAGCAGAGACAAGCAGCGGGGGGAATTGCACGGCTACACCTTC
CASRDKQRGELHGYTF
>TRBJ2-2|NA|TRBD1|TRBV5-6
TGTGCCAGCAGTGCCCCGGGACAGGCGAACACCGGGGAGCTGTTTTTT
CASSAPGQANTGELFF
>TRBJ2-7|NA|NA|TRBV12-3/TRBV12-4
TGTGCCAGCAGTTCCACTACTCGATCGGGGCAGTACTTC
CASSSTTRSGQYF
>TRBJ1-3|NA|NA|TRBV10-1
TGCGCCAGTACGGACTGGAGCTCTGGAAACACCATATATTTT
CASTDWSSGNTIYF
>TRBJ2-3|NA|TRBD2|TRBV10-3
TGTGCCCATTCAAGCGGGGGTAGCACAGATACGCAGTATTTT
CAHSSGGSTDTQYF
>TRBJ1-1|few|NA|TRBV29-1
TGCAGCGGCAAGGGGGGCACTGAAGCTTTCTTT
CSGKGGTEAFF
>TRBJ1-6|NA|NA|TRBV6-5
TGTGCCAGCAGTTACGAGGGCAGGGCCAATTCACCCCTCCACTTT
CASSYEGRANSPLHF
>TRBJ1-4|NA|NA|TRBV5-4
TGTGCCAGCAGCAAGGACGGACCAAATGAAAAACTGTTTTTT
CASSKDGPNEKLFF
>TRBJ2-3|NA|TRBD2|TRBV7-8
TGTGCCAGCAGCTTAGGACGGGAGGCAGATACGCAGTATTTT
CASSLGREADTQYF
>TRBJ2-3|NA|TRBD2|TRBV15
TGTGCCACCAGCAGAGATCTAGCGGGGGCGCATACGCAGTATTTT
CATSRDLAGAHTQYF
>TRBJ2-3|NA|NA|TRBV3-1/TRBV3-2
TGTGCCAGCAGCCAAGAGTTCTGGGGGGCGGAAGATACGCAGTATTTT
CASSQEFWGAEDTQYF
>TRBJ2-1|few|TRBD2|TRBV4-2
TGTGCCAGCAGCCAAGGGCTAGCGGGGAACAATGAGCAGTTCTTC
CASSQGLAGNNEQFF
>TRBJ2-2|NA|NA|TRBV3-1/TRBV3-2
TGTGCCAGCAGCCCAAGCCTCGGGACCGGGGAGCTGTTTTTT
CASSPSLGTGELFF
>TRBJ1-2|NA|TRBD1|TRBV27
TGTGCCAGCAGACCGACAGGGGGCGCGCGGGGCTACACCTTC
CASRPTGGARGYTF
>TRBJ1-1|NA|NA|TRBV19
TGTGCCAGTGGGTGGAACACTGAAGCTTTCTTT
CASGWNTEAFF
>TRBJ2-1|NA|TRBD2|TRBV7-2
TGTGCCAGCAGCTCTAGCGGGGGGGCGTTTGGGCAGTTCTTC
CASSSSGGAFGQFF
>TRBJ2-7|NA|NA|TRBV11-2
TGTGCCAGCAGCTTAAAGTCTGTGGGCAGGGCCCACGAGCAGTACTTC
CASSLKSVGRAHEQYF
>TRBJ1-5|NA|NA|TRBV29-1
TGCAGCGTTGAAAGCGTGGTTGGACAGCCCCAGCATTTT
CSVESVVGQPQHF
>TRBJ2-3|few|TRBD2|TRBV4-2
TGTGCCAGCAGCCAGGGGACTAGCGGAACTCCTAGCACAGATACGCAGTATTTT
CASSQGTSGTPSTDTQYF
>TRBJ2-7|NA|NA|TRBV3-1/TRBV3-2
TGTGCCAGCAGCCTTCCAGGACGGGACTCCAAGCAGTACTTC
CASSLPGRDSKQYF
>TRBJ2-7|NA|NA|TRBV29-1
TGCAGCGTTGTAAGGGGGTACGAGCAGTACTTC
CSVVRGYEQYF
>TRBJ2-5|NA|TRBD1|TRBV11-3
TGTGCCAGCAGCTGGGGACAGGGAGTCCAAGAGACCCAGTACTTC
CASSWGQGVQETQYF
>TRBJ2-7|few|TRBD2|TRBV7-9
TGTGCCAGCAGGGGTTATACGGGGGGATTAACCTACGAGCAGTACTTC
CASRGYTGGLTYEQYF
>TRBJ1-2|NA|TRBD1|TRBV24-1
TGTGCCGTACAGGGGAACTATGGCTACACCTTC
CAVQGNYGYTF
>TRBJ2-5|NA|NA|TRBV5-1
TGCGCCAGCAGGTTAGGGGGTGTTCAAGAGACCCAGTACTTC
CASRLGGVQETQYF
>TRBJ2-3|NA|TRBD2|TRBV7-2
TGTGCCAGCAGCTTAAGCGGGGGCACAGATACGCAGTATTTT
CASSLSGGTDTQYF
>TRBJ2-7|NA|NA|TRBV19
TGTGCCAGTAGTATAGAGAGCGGCTACGAGCAGTACTTC
CASSIESGYEQYF
>TRBJ1-6|NA|NA|TRBV30
TGTGCCTGGAGTAAGATATGGGGTTACAGCGTAAATTCACCCCTCCACTTT
CAWSKIWGYSVNSPLHF
>TRBJ1-5|few|NA|TRBV4-1
TGCGCCAGCAGCCGTCAAGAGCCGGGGGCGCAAAGCAATCAGCCCCAGCATTTT
CASSRQEPGAQSNQPQHF
>TRBJ1-6|NA|NA|TRBV19
TGTGCCAGTAGTATTCGAGGCGATTCCTCACCCCTCCACTTT
CASSIRGDSSPLHF
>TRBJ1-2|NA|NA|TRBV14
TGTGCCAGCAGCCAACCGGGGGCCACTTTATTTGGCTACACCTTC
CASSQPGATLFGYTF
>TRBJ2-1|NA|NA|TRBV24-1
TGTGCCACCAGCCAGGGAGATGAGCAGTTCTTC
CATSQGDEQFF
>TRBJ2-2|NA|TRBD1|TRBV25-1
TGTGCCAGCAGTGAATATAAGCAGGGGGCTGACACCGGGGAGCTGTTTTTT
CASSEYKQGADTGELFF
>TRBJ2-5|NA|NA|TRBV7-2
TGTGCCAGCAGCTTAGCGGGGGGGCCAGTGGAGACCCAGTACTTC
CASSLAGGPVETQYF
>TRBJ1-2|NA|NA|TRBV24-1
TGTGCCACCAGTGATGGAGGGCCCCCTAACTATGGCTACACCTTC
CATSDGGPPNYGYTF
>TRBJ2-3|NA|NA|TRBV7-8
TGTGCCAGCACCCCTTCCGCACCTACTAGCACAGATACGCAGTATTTT
CASTPSAPTSTDTQYF
>TRBJ1-1|NA|TRBD1|TRBV7-3
TGTGCCAGCAGCTCAACGGGACAGAGAAACACTGAAGCTTTCTTT
CASSSTGQRNTEAFF
>TRBJ1-1|NA|NA|TRBV19
TGTGCCAGTAGTATAGAGGGCACTGAAGCTTTCTTT
CASSIEGTEAFF